The clone carrying this T cell receptor (beta chain) has just a few counts. What it binds is unknown. TCR beta VDJ and CDR3 were profiled, and genomic DNA was the template. TCRdb re-derived calls from the reads in MiXCR, one entry per CDR3 protein. Of about 150,000 distinct CDR3 sequences in the sample, about 52% were seen once. Selection for sequencing was limited to patients who had shown CD8+CD57+ cell expansion by flow cytometry. No therapy had been given to the patients at the time of blood sampling. The sample comes from a study of CD8+CD57+ T cells in acquired aplastic anemia. At the level of the study: On average, sorted CD4+ and CD8+ cells gave approximately 3.1 ug of DNA.

Study outcomes and limitations: Overlap between patients and controls comprised roughly 28 CD8+ CDR3 sequences. In CD8+ cells, Simpson's diversity showed no significant difference between patients and controls.

The sample comprised sorted CD4+, CD8+, or CD8+CD57+ T cells (not recorded which) from PBMCs. The source is a human donor with aplastic anemia.

The CDR3 sequence is CSASLDSFTQETQYF. The CDR3 bases are TGCAGTGCTAGCCTGGACAGTTTTACCCAAGAGACCCAGTACTTC. The chain joins TRBV20-1 to TRBJ2-5, with a weak D call TRBD1 (6 bases). V lost 3 bases to trimming and J lost 1 base, with 15 bases between them. The germline V gene has CDR1 DFQATT and CDR2 SNEGSKA (reference sequence). The CDR3 extends over 15 amino acids.